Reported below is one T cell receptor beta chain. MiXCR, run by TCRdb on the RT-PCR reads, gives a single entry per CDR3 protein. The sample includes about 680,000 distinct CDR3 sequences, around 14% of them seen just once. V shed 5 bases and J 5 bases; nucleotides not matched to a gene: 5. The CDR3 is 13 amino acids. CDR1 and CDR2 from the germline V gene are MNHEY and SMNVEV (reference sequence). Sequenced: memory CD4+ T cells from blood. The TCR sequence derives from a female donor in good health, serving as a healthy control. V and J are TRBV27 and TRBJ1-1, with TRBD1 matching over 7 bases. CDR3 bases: TGTGCCAGCAGTAACAGGGGTTGGACTGAAGCTTTCTTT. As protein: CASSNRGWTEAFF.